Below are 29 T cell receptor beta chains sequenced from a single sample in a study of T cells in Graves' hyperthyroidism and ophthalmopathy. Amplified regions were TCR beta CDR3 sequences from RNA transcripts. Using the HTBI primer set, a first-round RT-PCR was run on the TCR CDR3. TCRdb analysed the multiplex PCR reads with MiXCR anew, one entry per CDR3 protein. The top ten hold roughly 30% of the sample, which has 600,000 to 800,000 distinct CDR3 sequences, roughly a third seen once. Sample: blood. The receptors here all came from a woman aged 40 to 49 with Graves' hyperthyroidism.

This clonotype has at least ten counts. This rearrangement joins TRBV2 to TRBJ1-5, with 7 bases lining up with TRBD1. Per germline, CDR1 SNHLY and CDR2 FYNNEI. V shed 5 bases and J 6 bases; nucleotides not matched to a gene: 10. The CDR3 is made up of 15 amino acids. The CDR3 DNA reads as TGTGCCAGCAGTTCCGGACAGGTGGGAAGTCAGCCCCAGCATTTT. This gives the protein CASSSGQVGSQPQHF.

This clonotype was seen only a few times. This sequence joins TRBV12-3 or TRBV12-4 and TRBJ1-3; D remains unclear. The CDR3 is made up of 18 amino acids. The V end was cut by 1 base, the J end by 0 bases, with 16 bases between. CDR3 sequence reads: CASSLGLASLSSGNTIYF. CDR3 sequence (DNA): TGTGCCAGCAGTTTAGGTCTGGCCTCCCTTTCCTCTGGAAACACCATATATTTT.

The chain is built from TRBV6-5 and TRBJ1-3, with 8 bases fitting TRBD1. This CDR3 comprises 15 residues. V lost 6 bases to trimming and J lost 4 bases; unmatched junction nucleotides: 8. Germline assignment: CDR1 MNHEY and CDR2 SVGAGI. The CDR3 here is CASSRLDRAGNTIYF. The CDR3 DNA sequence: TGTGCCAGCAGCCGACTGGACAGGGCCGGAAACACCATATATTTT.

CDR3 nucleotides: TGTGCCATCAGTGATCAGGGGGCCGGGAATCAGCCCCAGCATTTT. This codes for CAISDQGAGNQPQHF. The chain links TRBV10-3 to TRBJ1-5, with 8 positions matching TRBD1. The V segment lost 3 bases and the J segment 4 bases; nucleotides outside the gene matches: 5. This CDR3 has 15 residues. Germline V gene sequence: CDR1 ENHRY, CDR2 SYGVKD.

V is TRBV29-1 and J is TRBJ1-4; D unresolved. This CDR3 spans 11 amino acids. The V end lost 6 bases, the J end lost 7 bases, and 9 bases lay between the germline ends. The germline V gene encodes CDR1 SQVTM and CDR2 ANQGSEA. DNA for the CDR3: TGCAGCGTCGGGATGTCTGAAAAACTGTTTTTT. Its protein product is CSVGMSEKLFF.

Points on this clonotype: With a much larger clone just one base away, this may be a read error. The chain uses TRBV7-2 and TRBJ1-4, with D possibly TRBD1 on 6 matching bases. Germline V gives CDR1 SGHTA, CDR2 FQGNSA. The CDR3 length is 11 residues. The CDR3 DNA is TGTGCCGGCAGCTTAGACAGGAAACTGTTTTTT. Translated: CAGSLDRKLFF.

This clonotype came up once. A much larger clonotype is one base distant, so this may be a read error. The chain links TRBV29-1 to TRBJ2-5; 11 positions agree with TRBD1. With the DNA end fitting TRBJ2-7 better, the J assignment may be wrong. Germline CDR1 reads SQVTM; CDR2 reads ANQGSEA. The CDR3 loop spans 12 amino acids. CDR3 nucleotide sequence: TGCAGCGCTGGGACAGGGGGATACGAGCAGTACTTC. This translates into CSAGTGGYEQYF.

In this sample, this clonotype turned up many times. The gene calls are TRBV7-2 and TRBJ2-7; D remains ambiguous. Trimming shortened V by 3 bases and J by 0 bases, and 12 bases separated the two germline ends. The CDR3 is 15 amino acids. Germline V CDR1 and CDR2: SGHTA, FQGNSA. CDR3 sequence: CASSFTSDGSYEQYF. Here the CDR3 DNA reads TGTGCCAGCAGCTTTACCTCTGATGGCTCCTACGAGCAGTACTTC.

The chain uses TRBV7-2 and TRBJ1-6; 7 nucleotides line up with TRBD1. Germline-derived CDR1 and CDR2 are SGHTA and FQGNSA. The J segment lost 7 bases and the V segment lost 4 bases, leaving 10 bases of the junction unmatched. The CDR3 has 16 amino acids. The CDR3 spells CASSWGTVDLNSPLHF. The CDR3 DNA sequence: TGTGCCAGCAGCTGGGGGACAGTAGACCTGAATTCACCCCTCCACTTT.

The count of this clonotype is one. The junction shows a germline mismatch at one end, possibly a read error. This chain connects TRBV10-3 to TRBJ2-2; tentative D call: TRBD1 (5 bases). The CDR3 extends over 13 amino acids. Germline V gene sequence: CDR1 ENHRY, CDR2 SYGVKD. The CDR3 reads CASSPRVSGELFF. The CDR3 DNA reads as TGTGCCAGCAGTCCCAGGGTTTCCGGGGAGCTGTTTTTT.

Concerning this clonotype: A much larger clone differs from this one at a single base, so this may be a read error. The J gene is TRBJ2-7, the V gene TRBV20-1, with TRBD2 matching 9 bases. V was pared by 3 bases and J by 6 bases, with 9 bases of the junction left unmatched. The CDR3 has 14 amino acids. Looked up from germline, CDR1 is DFQATT and CDR2 is SNEGSKA (reference sequence). CDR3 region: CSASRGAGGTEQYF. CDR3 nucleotide sequence: TGCAGTGCTAGCAGGGGAGCGGGAGGCACCGAGCAGTACTTC.

V usage is TRBV20-1 and J usage is TRBJ1-2; D possibly corresponds to TRBD1 (6 bases). V lost 1 base to trimming and J lost 4 bases, with 19 bases between them. The CDR3 contains 16 residues. The germline V gene encodes CDR1 DFQATT and CDR2 SNEGSKA (reference sequence). The DNA of the CDR3 is TGCAGTGCTAGAGCCGATAAAGGGGGGCTTCTCTATGGCTACACCTTC. Its protein product is CSARADKGGLLYGYTF.

Turning to this clonotype: A read error is possible here, since a much larger clone lies one base away. This sequence joins TRBV2 and TRBJ1-2, with a tentative D call TRBD1 (5 bases). V lost 5 bases and J lost 6, with 16 bases in between. The CDR3 totals 14 residues. CDR1 SNHLY and CDR2 FYNNEI come from the germline V gene. The CDR3 coding sequence is TGTGCCAGCAGTCCTTGGGTGGGGGAGCATGGCTACACCTTC. Amino acid sequence: CASSPWVGEHGYTF.

As regards this clonotype: A much larger clone lies one base from this, so it may be a read error. The rearrangement links TRBV10-3 to TRBJ1-3, with D unclear. Per the germline V gene, CDR1 is ENHRY and CDR2 is SYGVKD. This CDR3 is built from 20 residues. The CDR3 sequence is CAISDIVGTANESLGNTICF. CDR3 in DNA: TGTGCCATCAGTGATATAGTAGGTACAGCAAATGAATCTCTGGGAAACACCATATGTTTT.

This clonotype came up many times. CDR3 protein: CSVRGQGYDQPQHF. As DNA, the CDR3 is TGCAGCGTAAGGGGACAGGGGTACGATCAGCCCCAGCATTTT. The chain has TRBV29-1 and TRBJ1-5, with 10 bases fitting TRBD1. Germline CDR1 is SQVTM and CDR2 is ANQGSEA. Trimming took 6 bases from V and 5 from J; bases not matched to a gene: 7. The CDR3 is 14 residues long.

In its sample, this clonotype was seen a few times. J is TRBJ1-2 and V is TRBV14; TRBD1 is a possible D gene (6 bases). This CDR3 has 16 amino acids. The germline V gene encodes CDR1 SGHDN and CDR2 FVKESK. V lost 0 bases, J lost 0 bases, and 11 bases lay in between. As DNA, the CDR3 is TGTGCCAGCAGCCAAGATTGGGACACGTCTAACTATGGCTACACCTTC. Its translation is CASSQDWDTSNYGYTF.

The rearrangement uses TRBV11-2 and TRBJ2-5, with D perhaps TRBD2 (5 bases). Deletions cut 8 bases from V and 5 bases from J, with 18 bases between. Germline assignment: CDR1 SGHAT and CDR2 FQNNGV. The CDR3 has 14 residues. CDR3 nucleotide sequence: TGTGCCAGCGAAAGCGGAAGTTACAATGAGACCCAGTACTTC. This codes for CASESGSYNETQYF.

This clonotype was recorded many times. This chain uses TRBV29-1 with TRBJ1-1; D is ambiguous. The CDR3 runs 12 residues. Germline CDR1 SQVTM, CDR2 ANQGSEA. Trimming pared 4 bases from V and 1 base from J, leaving 7 bases between. This chain's CDR3 is CSVVVGNTEAFF. In DNA form, the CDR3 reads TGCAGCGTTGTGGTTGGGAACACTGAAGCTTTCTTT. The full variable domain, rest sourced from reference TRBV29-1 and TRBJ1-1, is SAVISQKPSRDICQRGTSLTIQCQVDSQVTMMFWYRQQPGQSLTLIATANQGSEATYESGFVIDKFPISRPNLTFSTLTVSNMSPEDSSIYLCSVVVGNTEAFFGQGTRLTVV.

The rearrangement joins TRBV7-2 to TRBJ2-5; 11 bases are shared with TRBD2. The CDR3 runs to 18 residues. Germline CDR1 reads SGHTA; CDR2 reads FQGNSA. After removal of 2 bases from V and 0 bases from J, the junction contained 8 bases not matched to a gene. The CDR3, as DNA: TGTGCCAGCAGCTTAATGGTATTAGCGGGGGGGTACCAAGAGACCCAGTACTTC. Translation: CASSLMVLAGGYQETQYF.

This clonotype was counted many times. This chain connects TRBV10-3 to TRBJ2-2; perhaps TRBD1 as D (6 bases). This CDR3 is 13 amino acids long. Trimming cost V 7 bases and J 5 bases, with 11 bases left between them. Germline V lookup: CDR1 ENHRY, CDR2 SYGVKD. CDR3 in amino acids: CAITPQGTGELFF. The CDR3 DNA follows: TGTGCCATCACCCCGCAGGGGACCGGGGAGCTGTTTTTT.

A word on this clonotype: Since no conserved phenylalanine or tryptophan closes the CDR3, a read error is the likely cause. V usage is TRBV7-2 and J usage is TRBJ1-6; 8 nucleotides match TRBD1. With 10 bases clipped from V and 13 bases from J, the junction kept 12 bases outside the gene matches. Germline loops: CDR1 SGHTA, CDR2 FQGNSA. CDR3 length: 13 residues. CDR3 coding DNA: TGTGCCACCGGGACAGGCGCGAGGGGGCCCCTCCACCTT. This gives the protein CATGTGARGPLHL.

The chain employs TRBV20-1 and TRBJ1-2; D is uncertain. The CDR3 has 10 residues. V gave up 5 bases and J gave up 5 bases, with 6 bases separating them. Germline V lookup: CDR1 DFQATT, CDR2 SNEGSKA (reference sequence). CDR3 protein: CSAAEYGYTF. CDR3 coding DNA: TGCAGTGCTGCAGAATATGGCTACACCTTC.

The chain's CDR3 is CASSQGLKENYEQYF. CDR3 nucleotide sequence: TGTGCCAGCAGCCAAGGACTAAAGGAAAACTACGAGCAGTACTTC. The chain links TRBV9 to TRBJ2-7; weak D call: TRBD2 (6 bases). In germline, CDR1 is SGDLS, CDR2 YYNGEE. V lost 4 bases and J lost 3, with 17 bases in between. This CDR3 is built from 15 residues.

The chain joins TRBV25-1 to TRBJ2-7, with 13 bases lining up with TRBD2. V shed 4 bases and J 3 bases; nucleotides not matched to a gene: 9. CDR3 size: 17 residues. Germline lookup yields CDR1 MGHDK and CDR2 SYGVNS. DNA of the CDR3: TGTGCCAGCAGTGGACTAGCGGGAGGTCTCGACGTCTACGAGCAGTACTTC. It codes for CASSGLAGGLDVYEQYF.

The V call is TRBV14, the J call TRBJ2-7; 7 positions match TRBD1. V shed 0 bases and J 0 bases; nucleotides not matched to a gene: 17. Germline loops: CDR1 SGHDN, CDR2 FVKESK. The CDR3 covers 20 residues. The CDR3 DNA is TGTGCCAGCAGCCAAGAAAGTAAGGCGCAAGGGGGCCTAATCTCCTACGAGCAGTACTTC. Translation gives CASSQESKAQGGLISYEQYF. Full variable domain (rest looked up from reference TRBV14 and TRBJ2-7): EAGVTQFPSHSVIEKGQTVTLRCDPISGHDNLYWYRRVMGKEIKFLLHFVKESKQDESGMPNNRFLAERTGGTYSTLKVQPAELEDSGVYFCASSQESKAQGGLISYEQYFGPGTRLTVT.

In this sample, this clonotype turned up a few times. The chain combines TRBV10-1 with TRBJ2-7; D not resolved. Trimming removed 3 bases at V and 0 bases at J, with 3 bases between. The CDR3 runs 12 residues. The germline V gene encodes CDR1 WNHNN and CDR2 SYGVQD (reference sequence). The CDR3 here is CASSDFSYEQYF. The CDR3 nucleotides read TGCGCCAGCAGTGACTTCTCCTACGAGCAGTACTTC.

This sequence joins TRBV5-1 and TRBJ1-4; D gene ambiguous. The germline CDR1 and CDR2 sequences are SGHRS and YFSETQ. The CDR3 is 16 amino acids. V was pared by 0 bases and J by 0 bases, with 9 bases between. The CDR3 DNA is TGCGCCAGCAGCTTGGTTCCGTCAACAACTAATGAAAAACTGTTTTTT. Its translation: CASSLVPSTTNEKLFF.

This clonotype occurred a few times. V is TRBV5-6 and J is TRBJ1-2; D is possibly TRBD1 (5 bases). The CDR3 consists of 14 residues. CDR1 and CDR2 (germline): SGHDT, YYEEEE. V dropped 9 bases and J dropped 2 bases, with 17 bases sitting between them. CDR3 bases: TGTGCCACCGATTCCGGGACCGCCAACTATGGCTACACCTTC. It translates to CATDSGTANYGYTF.

The chain couples TRBV13 to TRBJ1-2; weak D call: TRBD1 (5 bases). CDR1 and CDR2 from the germline V gene are PRHDT and FYEKMQ (reference sequence). The CDR3 totals 15 residues. V dropped 4 bases and J dropped 7 bases, with 19 bases sitting between them. The CDR3 DNA sequence: TGTGCCAGCAGCTCGGGTGTGGAGGGAAGGGGTGGCTACACCTTC. Protein sequence: CASSSGVEGRGGYTF. The full variable domain, with the rest looked up from reference TRBV13 and TRBJ1-2, is AAGVIQSPRHLIKEKRETATLKCYPIPRHDTVYWYQQGPGQDPQFLISFYEKMQSDKGSIPDRFSAQQFSDYHSELNMSSLELGDSALYFCASSSGVEGRGGYTFGSGTRLTVV.